Below, 21 T cell receptor beta chains from the same sample are listed, as sequenced in a study of neoadjuvant anti-PD-1 for oral cavity cancer. Some clones are missing from TCRdb's copy, which holds only in-frame ones; the method was immunoSEQ multiplex PCR. The table shows tens of thousands of clones, with around a quarter occurring only once. Time point: after neoadjuvant nivolumab, at surgical resection. Specimen: tumor tissue, collected after nivolumab (anti-PD-1) treatment. These receptors originate from a person aged 35-80 years with oral cavity squamous cell carcinoma.

This clone has more than one count but fewer than ten. The rearrangement links TRBV5-1 to TRBJ2-1; no clear D gene. The CDR3 contains 15 residues. CDR1 and CDR2 from the germline V gene are SGHRS and YFSETQ. Between the trimmed V and J ends, which lost 1 base and 0 bases, there was a span of 8 bases. CDR3 nucleotides: TGCGCCAGCAGCTTGACACGTAGCTCCTACAATGAGCAGTTCTTC. Translation gives CASSLTRSSYNEQFF.

There are a few counts of this clone. The chain carries TRBV5-1 and TRBJ1-3; 8 bases align to TRBD1. V lost 4 bases to trimming and J lost 4 bases; unmatched junction nucleotides: 4. The CDR3 consists of 14 residues. Germline values: CDR1 SGHRS, CDR2 YFSETQ. The CDR3 here is CASSLGTGGNTIYF. Here the CDR3 DNA reads TGCGCCAGCAGCCTAGGGACAGGAGGAAACACCATATATTTT.

The table lists this clone with a few counts. This chain links TRBV20-1 with TRBJ2-3; D gene uncertain. CDR1 is DFQATT and CDR2 is SNEGSKA in the germline V gene (reference sequence). CDR3 length equals 11 residues. CDR3 DNA: TGCTCGGCCAGAACCACAGATACGCAGTATTTT. Translated: CSARTTDTQYF.

The chain uses TRBV27 and TRBJ1-1; no clear D. CDR1 is MNHEY, CDR2 SMNVEV, per germline (reference sequence). This CDR3 comprises 14 residues. The ends were cut back, 5 bases at V and 0 bases at J, with 10 bases in the middle. The CDR3 is CASSVTYMNTEAFF. In DNA form, the CDR3 reads TGTGCCAGCAGTGTGACGTACATGAACACTGAAGCTTTCTTT.

This clone was detected only a few times. V gene TRBV5-6 combines with J gene TRBJ2-7, with D perhaps matching TRBD1 or TRBD2 (5 bases each). The CDR3 loop spans 15 amino acids. With 4 bases removed from V and 0 bases from J, the gap between germline ends came to 14 bases. Germline CDR1 SGHDT, CDR2 YYEEEE. The CDR3: CASSKGRTISYEQYF. In DNA form, the CDR3 reads TGTGCCAGCAGCAAGGGACGGACCATCTCCTACGAGCAGTACTTC.

CDR3 sequence: CAWGTGGAKSQPQHF. For the CDR3, the DNA is TGTGCCTGGGGGACAGGGGGCGCGAAGAGTCAGCCCCAGCATTTT. The rearrangement links TRBV30 to TRBJ1-5; 12 bases match TRBD1. CDR1 GTSNPN and CDR2 SVGIG come from the germline V gene (reference sequence). This CDR3 is 15 amino acids long. J was trimmed by 6 bases and V by 5 bases; bases with no gene match: 8.

This clone was observed a handful of times. The chain employs TRBV7-3 and TRBJ2-1; D gene uncertain. Per germline, CDR1 SGHTA and CDR2 FQGTGA. V was pared by 5 bases and J by 7 bases, with 9 bases between. The CDR3 has 12 amino acids. The CDR3 sequence: CASSPGRNEQFF. As DNA, the CDR3 is TGTGCCAGCAGCCCCGGAAGGAATGAGCAGTTCTTC.

The chain recombines TRBV19 with TRBJ2-2, with D uncertain. This CDR3 region has 13 residues. V lost 10 bases to trimming and J lost 0 bases, with 9 bases between them. In germline, CDR1 is LNHDA, CDR2 SQIVND (reference sequence). CDR3 DNA sequence: TGTGCCATTGCAGACGCGAACACCGGGGAGCTGTTTTTT. Amino acid sequence: CAIADANTGELFF.

In this sample, this clone turned up a few times. This sample includes further DNA sequences coding for the same CDR3. This chain links TRBV5-1 with TRBJ2-7, with D perhaps given as TRBD1 or TRBD2 (5 bases each). The length of the CDR3 is 14 residues. Germline CDR1 is SGHRS and CDR2 is YFSETQ. The germline V and J ends were trimmed by 3 bases and 2 bases, with 12 bases remaining between them. The CDR3 here is CASSSRDGTYEQYF. As DNA, the CDR3 is TGCGCCAGCAGCTCCCGGGACGGCACCTACGAGCAGTACTTC.

There are many counts of this clone. The J gene is TRBJ2-7, the V gene TRBV4-2; D is possibly TRBD1 or TRBD2 (6 bases each). Trimming left V 3 bases short and J 5 bases short, with 17 bases between. Germline CDR1 reads LGHNA; CDR2 reads YNFKEQ. The CDR3 spans 15 residues. CDR3 in DNA: TGTGCCAGCAGCCAGGCGGGACACCGGGGGAACGAGCAGTACTTC. It is translated as CASSQAGHRGNEQYF.

The J gene is TRBJ1-3, the V gene TRBV30; TRBD1 matches 7 bases. V was pared by 0 bases and J by 2 bases, with 16 bases of the junction left unmatched. This CDR3 spans 19 amino acids. Germline V gives CDR1 GTSNPN, CDR2 SVGIG (reference sequence). This chain's CDR3 is CAWSVLVGDSGHPGNTIYF. CDR3 nucleotides: TGTGCCTGGAGTGTACTAGTGGGGGACAGCGGACACCCTGGAAACACCATATATTTT. Drawing the rest from reference TRBV30 and TRBJ1-3, the complete variable domain is SQTIHQWPATLVQPVGSPLSLECTVEGTSNPNLYWYRQAAGRGLQLLFYSVGIGQISSEVPQNLSASRPQDRQFILSSKKLLLSDSGFYLCAWSVLVGDSGHPGNTIYFGEGSWLTVV.

The gene calls are TRBV9 and TRBJ2-7; 7 nucleotides align to TRBD1. Germline CDR1 reads SGDLS; CDR2 reads YYNGEE. The length of the CDR3 is 14 residues. J lost 2 bases, V lost 2 bases, and 4 bases had no gene match. The CDR3 coding sequence is TGTGCCAGCAGCGTGACAGGGAAGGCCTACGAGCAGTACTTC. Residues: CASSVTGKAYEQYF.

V usage is TRBV11-2 and J usage is TRBJ2-5, with D uncertain. The CDR3 is 15 amino acids. Germline CDR1 SGHAT, CDR2 FQNNGV. The V gene lost 1 base and the J gene lost 0 bases, with 9 bases spanning the gap. In DNA form, the CDR3 reads TGTGCCAGCAGCTTAGGCCCGGGCCACCAAGAGACCCAGTACTTC. Protein sequence: CASSLGPGHQETQYF.

The gene calls are TRBV9 and TRBJ2-3; tentative D call: TRBD1 (5 bases). Trimming removed 3 bases from V and 2 bases from J, with 10 bases in between. Per the germline V gene, CDR1 is SGDLS and CDR2 is YYNGEE. CDR3 length equals 14 residues. The CDR3 DNA follows: TGTGCCAGCAGCGGTGACAGAGACACAGATACGCAGTATTTT. Protein sequence: CASSGDRDTDTQYF.

This rearrangement joins TRBV5-1 to TRBJ1-2, with 8 nucleotides matching TRBD1. Germline CDR1 SGHRS, CDR2 YFSETQ. V lost 4 bases and J lost 7; bases outside the gene matches: 9. CDR3 length: 14 amino acids. CDR3 sequence: CASSVQGAIGGYTF. CDR3 DNA: TGCGCCAGCAGCGTGCAGGGGGCTATAGGTGGCTACACCTTC.

V is TRBV18 and J is TRBJ1-3; D is perhaps TRBD1 (6 bases). There are 18 residues in the CDR3. V was trimmed by 6 bases and J by 0 bases, leaving 21 bases between them. Germline V gives CDR1 KGHSH, CDR2 LQKENI. CDR3 coding DNA: TGTGCCAGCTCGCGTCTACTAACCGGGACACACTCTGGAAACACCATATATTTT. This codes for CASSRLLTGTHSGNTIYF.

This clone was found a few times. This sequence joins TRBV27 and TRBJ1-2; D is unclear. The V and J ends lost 2 bases and 6 bases respectively, with 10 bases between them. The CDR3 contains 13 residues. Germline CDR1 reads MNHEY; CDR2 reads SMNVEV (reference sequence). The chain's CDR3 is CASSLGGVNGYTF. In DNA form, the CDR3 reads TGTGCCAGCAGTTTAGGTGGGGTAAATGGCTACACCTTC.

Relative to its sample, this clone is medium-sized. The chain combines TRBV11-3 with TRBJ2-3, with 10 bases matching TRBD1. Germline CDR1 is SGHNT and CDR2 is YENEEA. CDR3 length equals 18 residues. The junction had 8 bases not matched to a gene; V was cut back by 2 bases and J by 0 bases. The CDR3 coding sequence is TGTGCCAGCAGCTTACGGGACAGGGGAAATACTAGCACAGATACGCAGTATTTT. It codes for CASSLRDRGNTSTDTQYF.

This clone was seen a handful of times. The J gene is TRBJ2-5, the V gene TRBV4-1, with a weak D call TRBD2 (5 bases). The CDR3 has 15 amino acids. From germline, CDR1 is MGHRA and CDR2 YSYEKL. V dropped 1 base and J dropped 4 bases, with 13 bases sitting between them. The chain's CDR3 is CASSQGRRYGETQYF. The CDR3 DNA follows: TGCGCCAGCAGCCAAGGTCGGAGGTACGGAGAGACCCAGTACTTC.

The CDR3 coding sequence is TGTGCCAGCAGCTTGAACCCTATAGCGGGACGCTCCTACGAGCAGTACTTC. This codes for CASSLNPIAGRSYEQYF. V and J are TRBV7-2 and TRBJ2-7, with 8 bases fitting TRBD2. There are 17 residues in the CDR3. Per germline, CDR1 SGHTA and CDR2 FQGNSA. Trimming at V came to 3 bases and at J to 0 bases, leaving 10 bases not matched to a gene. The full variable domain, rest sourced from reference TRBV7-2 and TRBJ2-7, is GAGVSQSPSNKVTEKGKDVELRCDPISGHTALYWYRQSLGQGLEFLIYFQGNSAPDKSGLPSDRFSAERTGGSVSTLTIQRTQQEDSAVYLCASSLNPIAGRSYEQYFGPGTRLTVT.

This clone showed up just a few times. J is TRBJ1-4 and V is TRBV7-9; no reliable D call. Trimming left V 2 bases short and J 7 bases short, with 11 bases between. The length of the CDR3 is 14 residues. CDR1 SEHNR and CDR2 FQNEAQ come from the germline V gene (reference sequence). The CDR3 DNA reads as TGTGCCAGCAGCTTAAGAGGGTTGGGTGAAAAACTGTTTTTT. Encoded protein: CASSLRGLGEKLFF.